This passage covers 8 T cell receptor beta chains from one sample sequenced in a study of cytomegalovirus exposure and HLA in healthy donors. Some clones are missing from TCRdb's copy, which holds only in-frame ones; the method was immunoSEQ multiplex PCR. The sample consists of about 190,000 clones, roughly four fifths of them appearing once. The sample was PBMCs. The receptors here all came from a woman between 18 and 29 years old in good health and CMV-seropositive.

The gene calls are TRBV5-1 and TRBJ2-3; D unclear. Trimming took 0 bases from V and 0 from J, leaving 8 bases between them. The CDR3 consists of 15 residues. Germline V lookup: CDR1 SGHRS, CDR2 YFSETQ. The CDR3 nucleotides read TGCGCCAGCAGCTTGGACAGTGTTAGCACAGATACGCAGTATTTT. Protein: CASSLDSVSTDTQYF.

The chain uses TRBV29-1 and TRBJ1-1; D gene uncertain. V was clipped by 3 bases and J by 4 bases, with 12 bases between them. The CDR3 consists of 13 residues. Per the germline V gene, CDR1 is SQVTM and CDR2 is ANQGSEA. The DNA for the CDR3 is TGCAGCGTTGAGGGCAGGCCAGTCACTGAAGCTTTCTTT. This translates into CSVEGRPVTEAFF.

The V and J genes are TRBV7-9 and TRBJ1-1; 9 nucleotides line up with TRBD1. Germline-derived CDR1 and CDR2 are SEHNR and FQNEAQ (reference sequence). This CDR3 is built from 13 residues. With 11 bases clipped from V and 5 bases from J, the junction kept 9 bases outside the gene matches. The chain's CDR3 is CAGTGQGGTEAFF. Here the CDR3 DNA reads TGTGCCGGGACAGGGCAGGGAGGTACTGAAGCTTTCTTT.

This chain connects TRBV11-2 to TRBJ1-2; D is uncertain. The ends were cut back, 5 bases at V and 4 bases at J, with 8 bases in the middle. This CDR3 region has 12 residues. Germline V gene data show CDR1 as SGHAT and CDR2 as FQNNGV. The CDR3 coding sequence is TGTGCCAGCAGCGATGCAGGCTATGGCTACACCTTC. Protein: CASSDAGYGYTF.

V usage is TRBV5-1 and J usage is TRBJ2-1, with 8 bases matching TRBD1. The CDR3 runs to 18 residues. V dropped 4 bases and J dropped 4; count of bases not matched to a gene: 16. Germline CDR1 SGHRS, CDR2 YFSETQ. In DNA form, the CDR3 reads TGCGCCAGCAGCCCGTCCGGGACAGGTTTTGGGGTTTACAATGAGCAGTTCTTC. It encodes CASSPSGTGFGVYNEQFF.

The CDR3 DNA is TGCGCCAGCAGCCAAGTCCTCGCTGGGGGCTTAAGGGAAAAACTGTTTTTT. Protein: CASSQVLAGGLREKLFF. V and J are TRBV4-1 and TRBJ1-4, with a weak D call TRBD1 (6 bases). V lost 1 base, J lost 8 bases, and 20 bases lay in between. Germline V gene lookup returns CDR1 MGHRA and CDR2 YSYEKL. This CDR3 has 17 amino acids.

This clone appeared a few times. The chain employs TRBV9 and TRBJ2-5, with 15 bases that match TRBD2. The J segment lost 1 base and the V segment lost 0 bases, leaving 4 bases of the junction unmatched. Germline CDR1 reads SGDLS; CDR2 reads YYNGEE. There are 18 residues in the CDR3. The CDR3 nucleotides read TGTGCCAGCAGCGTAGGGACTAGCGGGGGGGCCTCCCAAGAGACCCAGTACTTC. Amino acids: CASSVGTSGGASQETQYF.

CDR3 sequence reads: CASSAQRGGYEQYF. CDR3 coding DNA: TGTGCCAGCAGCGCCCAGCGGGGGGGTTACGAGCAGTACTTC. The rearrangement joins TRBV9 to TRBJ2-7; TRBD2 agrees at 10 bases. The CDR3 has 14 amino acids. Germline CDR1 and CDR2: SGDLS and YYNGEE. Losses at the gene ends were 3 bases for V and 4 bases for J; bases not matched to a gene: 4.